What follows is one T cell receptor (beta chain) and its context. Its antigen remains unidentified. Germline is not matched at one junction end, which may reflect a read error. The treatment or condition tag for this specimen amounts to: allogeneic hematopoietic cell transplantation with graft depleted of TCRalphabeta T cells and CD19 B cells. Transplant recipients were children who received TCRalphabeta/CD19-depleted allogeneic hematopoietic cell grafts. Including cysteine and phenylalanine, the CDR3 has 14 amino acids. The CDR3 DNA has 42 bases and is translated from base 1. Per the germline V gene (reference sequence), DFQATT is the CDR1 and SNEGSKA is the CDR2. This specimen belongs to a study of T-cell reconstitution after alpha-beta-depleted transplantation in children (dated by TCRdb to the mid-2010s). Background on the whole study: T-cell immune reconstitution after TCRalphabeta/CD19-depleted allogeneic hematopoietic cell transplantation in children was quantitatively tracked in the study by means of TCR repertoire profiling.

The investigation overall reported the following: Hyperexpanded clone frequencies declined over subsequent months; after one year, T-cell counts and TCRbeta diversity were mostly attributed to newly produced T cells. The apparently early recovery of alphabetaT-cell counts about two months after transplant reportedly depended on only several hundred rapidly expanded clones that came from non-depleted graft cells. In some patients, the high TCRbeta diversity seen at day 60 was put down to recipient T cells and intrathymic progenitors that had survived conditioning.

The library was obtained by PCR. Sequenced on an Illumina HiSeq 2500. Molecular barcoding was employed in the preparation of TCR libraries, with unique molecular identifiers being used to normalize TCRbeta repertoire quantification. TCRdb reanalyzed the raw reads on its own, using fastp at Q25 for trimming and MiXCR for clone calling, and kept in-frame beta chains. Rows with one shared CDR3 protein collapse into an entry with the most common genes and DNA. The sample records 400,000 to 450,000 distinct CDR3 sequences, 43% of which are singletons. The ten largest make up approximately 25% of the sample.

The rearrangement combines TRBV20-1 with TRBJ2-1; 9 central bases correspond to TRBD1. The source of this sequence is a girl aged 2-9 years with aplastic anemia, due to receive a stem cell transplant. Sequencing used PBMCs, obtained before TCRalphabeta/CD19-depleted stem cell transplant. The CDR3 amino acid sequence is: CIARDRDRYNEQFF. The nucleotides are TGCATTGCTAGGGACAGGGATCGGTACAATGAGCAGTTCTTC.